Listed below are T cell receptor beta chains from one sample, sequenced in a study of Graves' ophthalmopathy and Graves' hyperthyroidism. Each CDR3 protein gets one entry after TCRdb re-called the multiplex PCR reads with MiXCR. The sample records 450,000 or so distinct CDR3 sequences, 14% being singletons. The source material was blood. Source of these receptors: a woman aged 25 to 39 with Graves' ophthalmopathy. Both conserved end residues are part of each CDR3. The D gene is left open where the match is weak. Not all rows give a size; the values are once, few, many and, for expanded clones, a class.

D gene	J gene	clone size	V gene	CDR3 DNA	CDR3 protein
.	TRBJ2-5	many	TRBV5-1	TGCGCCAGCAGCTTGAACAGTCCTCAAGAGACCCAGTACTTC	CASSLNSPQETQYF
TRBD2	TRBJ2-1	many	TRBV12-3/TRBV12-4	TGTGCCAGCAGTATGGGACTACACAATGAGCAGTTCTTC	CASSMGLHNEQFF
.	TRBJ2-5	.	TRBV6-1	TGTGCCAGCAGTGAAAATCGCGTCCCCCAGTACTTC	CASSENRVPQYF
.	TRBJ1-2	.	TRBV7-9	TGTGCCAGCAGCCCCCCTGGGACTACTTATGGTGGCTACACCTTC	CASSPPGTTYGGYTF
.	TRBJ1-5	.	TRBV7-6	TGTGCCAGCAGCTTAGAACCGGGCAACAATCAGCCCCAGCATTTT	CASSLEPGNNQPQHF
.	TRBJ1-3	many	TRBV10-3	TGTGCCACCATACAGGATCACCTTGGAAACACCATATATTTT	CATIQDHLGNTIYF
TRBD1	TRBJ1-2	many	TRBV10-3	TGTGCCATCAGTGTATCGGGGACAGGGGACTATGGCTACACCTTC	CAISVSGTGDYGYTF
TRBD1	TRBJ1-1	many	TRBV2	TGTGCCAGCAGAATGGACAGGGCGAACACTGAAGCTTTCTTT	CASRMDRANTEAFF
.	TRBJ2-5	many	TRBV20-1	TGCAGTGCTGTGGACCGGGACCATCAAGAGACCCAGTACTTC	CSAVDRDHQETQYF
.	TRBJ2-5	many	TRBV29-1	TGCAGCGTTAGCAGGGGCGCAGAGACCCAGTACTTC	CSVSRGAETQYF
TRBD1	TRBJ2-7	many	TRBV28	TGTGCCAGCAGTTTAACGGACAGGGCGCAGTACTTC	CASSLTDRAQYF
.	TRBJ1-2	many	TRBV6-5	TGTGCCAGCATTAGACACCAGACTCCATATGGCTACACCTTC	CASIRHQTPYGYTF
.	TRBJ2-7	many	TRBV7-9	TGTGCCAGCAGCGCGGAGACAAGCTACGAGCAGTACTTC	CASSAETSYEQYF
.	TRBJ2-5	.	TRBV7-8	TGTGCCAGCACCCACGGGAACCAAGAGACCCAGTACTTC	CASTHGNQETQYF
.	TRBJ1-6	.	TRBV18	TGTGCCAGCTCACAAGGACTGGTTTCACCCCTCCACTTT	CASSQGLVSPLHF
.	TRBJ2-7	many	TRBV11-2	TGTGCCAGCAGCGTTAGTAGTCCAGGGCCACTTAACCATTACGAGCAGTACTTC	CASSVSSPGPLNHYEQYF
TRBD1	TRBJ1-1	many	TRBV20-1	TGCAGTGCTAGAGTCGTGGACAGGGGGCGCGTCGAAGCTTTCTTT	CSARVVDRGRVEAFF
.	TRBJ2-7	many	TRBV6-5	TGTGCCAGCAGTTACTCGACAGCCTACGAGCAGTACTTC	CASSYSTAYEQYF
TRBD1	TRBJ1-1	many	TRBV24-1	TGTGCCACCCAGGAGGGGGCCGGTGAAGCTTTCTTT	CATQEGAGEAFF
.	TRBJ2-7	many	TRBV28	TGTGCCAGCAGTTCATCGATTACAGATCGGCGCTACGAGCAGTACTTC	CASSSSITDRRYEQYF
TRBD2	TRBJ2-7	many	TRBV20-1	TGCAGTGCGTTGACTAGCGGGGGGGCCCACGAGCAGTACTTC	CSALTSGGAHEQYF
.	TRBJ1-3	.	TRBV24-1	TGTGCCACCAGTGATTCGGGGACCGCGGCGAACACCATATATTTT	CATSDSGTAANTIYF
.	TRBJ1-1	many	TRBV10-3	TGTGCCATCAGTGAGCAGAACTTTGACTCAGACACCTCTGAAGCTTTCTTT	CAISEQNFDSDTSEAFF
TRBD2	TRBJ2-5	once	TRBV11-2	TGTGCCAGCAGCCCAGGACTAGCGGGGGCCCAAGAGACCCAGTACTTC	CASSPGLAGAQETQYF
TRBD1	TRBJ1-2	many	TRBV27	TGTGCCAGCAGCATGGCAGGGGGAGATTTGGGCTACACCTTC	CASSMAGGDLGYTF
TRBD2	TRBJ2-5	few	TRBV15	TGTGCCACCAGCAGAGGGATTTTGGGGGGAGGGGAGACCAAGTACTTC	CATSRGILGGGETKYF
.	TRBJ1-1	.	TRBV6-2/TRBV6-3	TGTGCCAGCAGTTACTCGGAGCGAGGAGGGAACACTGAAGCTTTCTTT	CASSYSERGGNTEAFF
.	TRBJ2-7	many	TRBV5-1	TGCGCCAGCAGCTTGGACAGGGCCTCGGGGGAGCAGTACTTC	CASSLDRASGEQYF
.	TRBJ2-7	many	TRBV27	TGTGCCAGCAGTTCGGGACACAACTCCTACGAGCAGTACTTC	CASSSGHNSYEQYF
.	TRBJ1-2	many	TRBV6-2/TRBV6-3	TGTGCCAGCAGTTACTCGCCGGGGCAGGCCTATGGCTACACCTTC	CASSYSPGQAYGYTF
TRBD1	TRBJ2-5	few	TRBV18	TGTGCCAGCTCACCTTATGGAGACAGGGGGCAAGAGACCCAGTACTTC	CASSPYGDRGQETQYF
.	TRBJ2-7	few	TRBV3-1	TGTGCCAGCAGCCAAGATCAGACAACCTACGAGCAGTACTTC	CASSQDQTTYEQYF
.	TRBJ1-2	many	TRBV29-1	TGCAGCGTTGGAGGGGACGGAAACTATGGCTACACCTTC	CSVGGDGNYGYTF
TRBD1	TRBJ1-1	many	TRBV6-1	TGTGCCAGCAGAGACAGGGGACTCACTGAAGCTTTCTTT	CASRDRGLTEAFF
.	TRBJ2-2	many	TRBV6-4	TGTGCCAGCAGCGACAGGGAGGGCACCGGGGAGCTGTTTTTT	CASSDREGTGELFF
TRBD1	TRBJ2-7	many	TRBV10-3	TGTGCCATCAGTGATCAGGGGGGACAGGGGGCGAGGAAGCAGTACTTC	CAISDQGGQGARKQYF
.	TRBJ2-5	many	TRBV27	TGTGCCAGCAGTTTATTCAGGGCCGAAGAGACCCAGTACTTC	CASSLFRAEETQYF
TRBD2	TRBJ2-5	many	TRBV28	TGTGCCAGCAGTTCCGGACTAGCGGGGGGGGTCGAGGAGACCCAGTACTTC	CASSSGLAGGVEETQYF
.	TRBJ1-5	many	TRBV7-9	TGTGCCAGCAGTGAAGGGTTTCAGCCCCAGCATTTT	CASSEGFQPQHF
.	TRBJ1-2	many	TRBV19	TGTGCCAGTAGTATTAAGGTTAACTATGGCTACACCTTC	CASSIKVNYGYTF
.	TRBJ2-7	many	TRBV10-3	TGTGCCATCAGTGAGTCGTGGGCGGGACCATCCTACGAGCAGTACTTC	CAISESWAGPSYEQYF
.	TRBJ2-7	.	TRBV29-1	TGCAGCGTCCGACAGGGAGGCTACGAGCAGTACTTC	CSVRQGGYEQYF
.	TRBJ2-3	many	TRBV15	TGTGCCACCAGCAGAGATCGAGAGGGCCCAGATACGCAGTATTTT	CATSRDREGPDTQYF
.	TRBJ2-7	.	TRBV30	TGTGCCTGGAGTGTGGACGGCTATTACGAGCAGTACTTC	CAWSVDGYYEQYF
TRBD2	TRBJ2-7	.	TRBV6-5	TGCGCCAGCAGTTACCCCGGGGGAGGGGAGTACGAGCAGTACTTC	CASSYPGGGEYEQYF
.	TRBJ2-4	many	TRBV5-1	TGCGCCAGCCGAAGAGGGGATGCCAAAAACATTAAGTACTTC	CASRRGDAKNIKYF
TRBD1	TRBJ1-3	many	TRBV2	TGTGCCAGCAGAGCAGGGGGTTCTGGAAACACCATATATTTT	CASRAGGSGNTIYF
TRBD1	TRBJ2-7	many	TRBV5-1	TGCGCCAGCAGCTTGGAGGACAGGGGGGACGAGCAGTACTTC	CASSLEDRGDEQYF
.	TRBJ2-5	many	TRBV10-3	TGTGCCATCAGTGCCGGGACCGCCCGGGGCCCCCAAGAGACCCAGTACTTC	CAISAGTARGPQETQYF
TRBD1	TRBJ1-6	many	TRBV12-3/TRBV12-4	TGTGCCAGCAGCCTACAGGGGAATAATTCACCCCTCCACTTT	CASSLQGNNSPLHF
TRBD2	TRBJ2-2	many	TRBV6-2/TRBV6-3	TGTGCCAGCAGTTCTCGGGGGGGGACTCTCAACACCGGGGAGCTGTTTTTT	CASSSRGGTLNTGELFF
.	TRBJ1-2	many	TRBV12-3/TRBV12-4	TGTGCCAGCATCCCCTCAGGCTTTATTGGCTACACCTTC	CASIPSGFIGYTF
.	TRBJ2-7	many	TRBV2	TGTGCCAGCAGTGAGGGCACTAGCTCCTACGAGCAGTACTTC	CASSEGTSSYEQYF
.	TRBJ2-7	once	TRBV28	TGTGCCAGCAGTTTACGCTGGAGCTCCTACGAGCAGTACTTC	CASSLRWSSYEQYF